These T cell receptor beta chains were read from a single sample in a study of cytomegalovirus exposure and HLA in healthy donors. TCRdb's table, derived via immunoSEQ multiplex PCR, lists solely in-frame clones and lacks some. Counted here are roughly 230,000 clones, roughly 85% occurring once; the ten biggest clones make up 0.24%. Sequencing input: PBMCs. The receptor set was obtained from a girl aged 2 to 9 in good health and CMV-seronegative. The CDR3 runs from the conserved cysteine through the conserved F or W. A D gene is named only where the DNA matches it firmly. Where a row states a size, it is once, few, many or the class of an expanded clone; other rows omit it.

abundance: NA
d_gene: TRBD1
v_gene: TRBV2
j_gene: TRBJ1-1
len: 14
CDR3aa: CATLQGASNTEAFF
CDR3nt: TGTGCCACTCTACAGGGGGCATCGAACACTGAAGCTTTCTTT

abundance: NA
d_gene: NA
v_gene: TRBV20-1
j_gene: TRBJ1-1
len: 11
CDR3aa: CSARLSTEAFF
CDR3nt: TGCAGTGCTAGATTGAGCACTGAAGCTTTCTTT

abundance: NA
d_gene: TRBD2
v_gene: TRBV27
j_gene: TRBJ2-2
len: 17
CDR3aa: CASSGLIAGGNTGELFF
CDR3nt: TGTGCCAGCAGTGGCTTAATAGCGGGAGGGAACACCGGGGAGCTGTTTTTT

abundance: NA
d_gene: TRBD1
v_gene: TRBV30
j_gene: TRBJ2-3
len: 15
CDR3aa: CAWSKGQGTPDTQYF
CDR3nt: TGTGCCTGGAGCAAAGGACAGGGAACCCCAGATACGCAGTATTTT

abundance: NA
d_gene: TRBD1
v_gene: TRBV7-8
j_gene: TRBJ1-3
len: 15
CDR3aa: CASSVGTGAGNTIYF
CDR3nt: TGTGCCAGCAGCGTTGGGACAGGGGCTGGAAACACCATATATTTT

abundance: NA
d_gene: NA
v_gene: TRBV12-5
j_gene: TRBJ1-5
len: 13
CDR3aa: CASGLVEDQPQHF
CDR3nt: TGTGCTAGTGGTTTGGTCGAGGATCAGCCCCAGCATTTT

abundance: NA
d_gene: NA
v_gene: TRBV30
j_gene: TRBJ1-4
len: 14
CDR3aa: CAWSVRRANEKLFF
CDR3nt: TGTGCCTGGAGTGTACGTCGGGCTAATGAAAAACTGTTTTTT

abundance: NA
d_gene: TRBD2
v_gene: TRBV7-8
j_gene: TRBJ2-1
len: 20
CDR3aa: CASSLPSGDNAGRSYNEQFF
CDR3nt: TGTGCCAGCAGCTTGCCTAGCGGGGATAACGCGGGCCGATCCTACAATGAGCAGTTCTTC

abundance: NA
d_gene: NA
v_gene: TRBV14
j_gene: TRBJ2-4
len: 14
CDR3aa: CASSQQGAKNIQYF
CDR3nt: TGTGCCAGCAGCCAACAGGGGGCCAAAAACATTCAGTACTTC

abundance: NA
d_gene: TRBD1
v_gene: TRBV27
j_gene: TRBJ1-2
len: 14
CDR3aa: CASTPTGSTYGYTF
CDR3nt: TGTGCCAGCACCCCGACAGGGAGCACCTATGGCTACACCTTC

abundance: NA
d_gene: TRBD2
v_gene: TRBV5-4
j_gene: TRBJ2-7
len: 15
CDR3aa: CASSLLAGASYEQYF
CDR3nt: TGTGCCAGCAGCTTGCTAGCGGGGGCCTCCTACGAGCAGTACTTC

abundance: NA
d_gene: NA
v_gene: TRBV27
j_gene: TRBJ2-7
len: 13
CDR3aa: CASSLGGEYEQYF
CDR3nt: TGTGCCAGCAGTTTAGGGGGCGAGTACGAGCAGTACTTC

abundance: few
d_gene: TRBD2
v_gene: TRBV4-2
j_gene: TRBJ2-6
len: 17
CDR3aa: CASSPGLVPSGANVLTF
CDR3nt: TGTGCCAGCAGCCCGGGACTAGTTCCCTCTGGGGCCAACGTCCTGACTTTC

abundance: NA
d_gene: NA
v_gene: TRBV5-4
j_gene: TRBJ2-3
len: 15
CDR3aa: CASSSVPGAGDTQYF
CDR3nt: TGTGCCAGCAGCTCGGTCCCAGGGGCGGGAGATACGCAGTATTTT

abundance: NA
d_gene: NA
v_gene: TRBV19
j_gene: TRBJ2-1
len: 14
CDR3aa: CASSILRKYNEQFF
CDR3nt: TGTGCCAGTAGTATCTTGCGGAAATACAATGAGCAGTTCTTC

abundance: NA
d_gene: TRBD1
v_gene: TRBV11-2
j_gene: TRBJ2-2
len: 15
CDR3aa: CASSFGTAYTGELFF
CDR3nt: TGTGCCAGCAGCTTCGGGACAGCTTACACCGGGGAGCTGTTTTTT

abundance: once
d_gene: NA
v_gene: TRBV7-9
j_gene: TRBJ1-6
len: 15
CDR3aa: CASSLNLGRNSPLHF
CDR3nt: TGTGCCAGCAGCTTAAACCTGGGGCGGAATTCACCCCTCCACTTT

abundance: NA
d_gene: NA
v_gene: TRBV10-1
j_gene: TRBJ2-3
len: 15
CDR3aa: CASSQQGLSTDTQYF
CDR3nt: TGCGCCAGCAGTCAACAGGGCCTCAGCACAGATACGCAGTATTTT

abundance: NA
d_gene: NA
v_gene: TRBV5-4
j_gene: TRBJ2-5
len: 15
CDR3aa: CASSLVSGGQETQYF
CDR3nt: TGTGCCAGCAGCTTAGTGTCCGGGGGCCAAGAGACCCAGTACTTC

abundance: NA
d_gene: NA
v_gene: TRBV21-1
j_gene: TRBJ2-2
len: 18
CDR3aa: CASSTTGDRDLRPGELFF
CDR3nt: TGTGCCAGCAGCACCACGGGCGACAGGGACCTAAGACCCGGGGAGCTGTTTTTT

abundance: NA
d_gene: TRBD1
v_gene: TRBV5-6
j_gene: TRBJ1-6
len: 15
CDR3aa: CASSWGTAYNSPLHF
CDR3nt: TGTGCCAGCAGCTGGGGGACAGCCTATAATTCACCCCTCCACTTT

abundance: NA
d_gene: TRBD1
v_gene: TRBV19
j_gene: TRBJ1-2
len: 14
CDR3aa: CASKRTGGSYGYTF
CDR3nt: TGTGCCAGTAAGCGGACAGGGGGTAGCTATGGCTACACCTTC